These 27 T cell receptor beta chains came from one sample sequenced in a study of regulatory T cells in long-lasting Graves disease. Time point meaning: persistent/refractory GD, antithyroid drugs over 5 years with positive TRAb. PBMCs provided the RNA from which the TCR library was made. With iRepertoire HTBI primers and Arm-PCR of CDR3 regions, TCR beta libraries were built. TCRdb re-analysed the multiplex PCR reads in MiXCR, keeping a single row per CDR3 protein. The profile covers approximately 350,000 distinct CDR3 sequences, with roughly 20% appearing a single time and about 27% taken by the ten largest. The material was peripheral blood mononuclear cells (PBMCs), obtained when the disease was refractory, from a patient treated with antithyroid drugs. The receptors were gathered from a woman in her thirties or forties with Graves disease.

There are a few counts of this clonotype. The V call is TRBV15, the J call TRBJ2-4, with 9 bases that match TRBD1. From germline, CDR1 is LNHNV and CDR2 YYDKDF (reference sequence). Trimming removed 2 bases from V and 5 bases from J; junction bases left unmatched: 4. The CDR3 extends over 15 amino acids. The CDR3 nucleotides read TGTGCCACCAGCAGATCCTGGACAGGGGAAAACATTCAGTACTTC. Protein: CATSRSWTGENIQYF.

In its sample, this clonotype was seen many times. This rearrangement joins TRBV15 to TRBJ2-7; 8 nucleotides align to TRBD1. The V segment lost 3 bases and the J segment 4 bases; nucleotides outside the gene matches: 2. CDR1 LNHNV and CDR2 YYDKDF come from the germline V gene (reference sequence). There are 13 residues in the CDR3. For the CDR3, the DNA is TGTGCCACCAGCAGTGACAGGGGTTACGAGCAGTACTTC. Translated, it gives CATSSDRGYEQYF.

This rearrangement joins TRBV14 to TRBJ2-7; TRBD2 agrees at 14 bases. Trimming at V came to 3 bases and at J to 3 bases, leaving 4 bases not matched to a gene. The germline V gene has CDR1 SGHDN and CDR2 FVKESK. The CDR3 runs to 16 residues. CDR3 DNA sequence: TGTGCCAGCAGCCAGATCGGACTAGCGGGAGGCTACGAGCAGTACTTC. Translating gives CASSQIGLAGGYEQYF.

This clonotype was counted many times. This sequence joins TRBV28 and TRBJ2-4, with TRBD1 matching over 8 bases. Trimming removed 8 bases from V and 3 bases from J; junction bases left unmatched: 9. CDR1 is MDHEN and CDR2 is SYDVKM in the germline V gene. The CDR3 is 15 residues long. The CDR3 loop is CASATGDFSKNIQYF. Here the CDR3 DNA reads TGTGCCAGCGCGACAGGGGACTTTAGCAAAAACATTCAGTACTTC.

This clonotype was detected many times. The junction and the germline gene differ at one end; a read error may be behind it. The chain links TRBV6-2 or TRBV6-3 to TRBJ1-1, with D possibly matching TRBD1 (5 bases). This CDR3 region has 13 residues. In germline, CDR1 is MNHEY, CDR2 SVGEGT. The CDR3: CASNYPRGTEAFF. The DNA for the CDR3 is TGTGCCAGCAATTACCCAAGGGGCACTGAAGCTTTCTTT.

The chain uses TRBV6-1 and TRBJ1-1; D unclear. Germline assignment: CDR1 MNHNS and CDR2 SASEGT. Trimming removed 6 bases from V and 5 bases from J, with 19 bases in between. This CDR3 contains 15 residues. DNA of the CDR3: TGTGCCAGCAGCTTCTCCGTCGTGGGGAGGACTGAAGCTTTCTTT. It is translated as CASSFSVVGRTEAFF.

The sample holds many counts of this clonotype. This chain links TRBV7-9 with TRBJ1-1; D gene uncertain. V was cut by 4 bases and J by 11 bases, with 17 bases left in between. This CDR3 is built from 13 residues. Germline assignment: CDR1 SEHNR and CDR2 FQNEAQ (reference sequence). The CDR3 DNA follows: TGTGCCAGCAGCTACGATCCCCCTGGTGCTGCTTTCTTT. Its protein product is CASSYDPPGAAFF.

This clonotype has ten or more counts. The chain joins TRBV20-1 to TRBJ1-1, with unresolved D. Trimming pared 5 bases from V and 3 bases from J, leaving 10 bases between. The CDR3 totals 12 residues. CDR1 and CDR2 from the germline V gene are DFQATT and SNEGSKA (reference sequence). CDR3 region: CSAVGQYTEAFF. The CDR3, as DNA: TGCAGTGCTGTAGGGCAATACACTGAAGCTTTCTTT.

In its sample, this clonotype was seen many times. The CDR3 spells CASSLGISTYEQYF. The CDR3 coding sequence is TGTGCCAGCAGCTTAGGTATCAGCACCTACGAGCAGTACTTC. The genes are TRBV11-2 and TRBJ2-7; no firm D call. The CDR3 is 14 residues long. Per the germline V gene, CDR1 is SGHAT and CDR2 is FQNNGV. The V end was cut by 1 base, the J end by 2 bases, with 9 bases between. The whole variable domain, remainder taken from reference TRBV11-2 and TRBJ2-7, is EAGVAQSPRYKIIEKRQSVAFWCNPISGHATLYWYQQILGQGPKLLIQFQNNGVVDDSQLPKDRFSAERLKGVDSTLKIQPAKLEDSAVYLCASSLGISTYEQYFGPGTRLTVT.

The genes are TRBV7-2 and TRBJ2-7; the D is unclear. The CDR3 is made up of 14 amino acids. Trimming removed 1 base at V and 3 bases at J, with 10 bases between. From germline, CDR1 is SGHTA and CDR2 FQGNSA. The CDR3: CASSLEALDYEQYF. CDR3 nucleotides: TGTGCCAGCAGCTTAGAGGCCTTGGACTACGAGCAGTACTTC.

This clonotype was observed a few times. This chain uses TRBV6-5 with TRBJ2-7, with 9 bases aligning to TRBD1. Trimming took 4 bases from V and 6 from J; bases not matched to a gene: 10. Germline loops: CDR1 MNHEY, CDR2 SVGAGI. The CDR3 totals 15 residues. The CDR3 protein is CASSSTTGGLGEQYF. The CDR3 DNA sequence: TGTGCCAGCAGTTCCACGACAGGGGGATTAGGCGAGCAGTACTTC.

Many counts were recorded for this clonotype. This rearrangement joins TRBV28 to TRBJ2-2; TRBD1 matches at 9 bases. This CDR3 is 15 amino acids long. Per germline, CDR1 MDHEN and CDR2 SYDVKM. Trimming removed 3 bases from V and 6 bases from J; junction bases left unmatched: 5. CDR3 residues: CASSFRTGVPGELFF. CDR3 sequence (DNA): TGTGCCAGCAGTTTCAGGACAGGGGTCCCCGGGGAGCTGTTTTTT.

This clonotype showed up many times. CDR3 region: CASSATGPLYEQYF. CDR3 in DNA: TGTGCCAGCAGTGCGACAGGGCCACTTTACGAGCAGTACTTC. The chain recombines TRBV6-1 with TRBJ2-7, with 7 bases aligning to TRBD1. Germline loops: CDR1 MNHNS, CDR2 SASEGT. The J segment lost 4 bases and the V segment lost 4 bases, leaving 7 bases of the junction unmatched. The CDR3 is made up of 14 amino acids.

This sequence joins TRBV12-3 or TRBV12-4 and TRBJ2-3, with D possibly being TRBD1 or TRBD2 (6 bases each). The length of the CDR3 is 15 residues. Trimming shortened V by 4 bases and J by 6 bases, and 17 bases separated the two germline ends. CDR3 sequence: CASSWGDNLGDTQYF. The CDR3 DNA reads TGTGCCAGCAGTTGGGGGGACAACCTTGGGGATACGCAGTATTTT.

The rearrangement links TRBV28 to TRBJ2-3, with D unclear. Germline CDR1 is MDHEN and CDR2 is SYDVKM. V was shortened by 3 bases and J by 0 bases, with 7 bases between the two germline ends. This CDR3 is 14 amino acids long. The CDR3 sequence: CASSLELSTDTQYF. In nucleotides, the CDR3 is TGTGCCAGCAGTTTGGAACTTAGCACAGATACGCAGTATTTT.

This clonotype was detected ten times or more. No DNA is shown, since the ends of the CDR3 on it are uncertain; the CDR3 is the one TCRdb lists. The rearrangement links TRBV28 to TRBJ2-2. The germline gives CDR1 MDHEN, CDR2 SYDVKM. The CDR3 has 15 amino acids, counting both end residues. CDR3 in amino acids: CASSSSFRSEGELFF.

The J gene is TRBJ1-5, the V gene TRBV7-2; TRBD1 might be the D (6 bases). The CDR3 runs 15 residues. Per germline, CDR1 SGHTA and CDR2 FQGNSA. The V gene lost 5 bases and the J gene lost 4 bases, with 15 bases spanning the gap. CDR3 DNA: TGTGCCAGCAGCCTTACAGGGTCCTCAAATCAGCCCCAGCATTTT. Translation: CASSLTGSSNQPQHF.

This CDR3 reads CASRQAGFSTDTQYF. The CDR3 nucleotides read TGTGCCAGCAGACAAGCGGGGTTTAGCACAGATACGCAGTATTTT. The rearrangement links TRBV28 to TRBJ2-3; TRBD2 aligns across 7 bases. Germline loops: CDR1 MDHEN, CDR2 SYDVKM. There are 15 residues in the CDR3. V gave up 6 bases and J gave up 0 bases; unmatched junction bases: 6.

V gene TRBV28 combines with J gene TRBJ2-1; 9 bases are shared with TRBD2. This CDR3 is built from 16 residues. Germline V gives CDR1 MDHEN, CDR2 SYDVKM. V trimming: 4 bases; J trimming: 3 bases; junction bases outside the gene matches: 7. The CDR3 sequence is CASSCLLAGSYNEQFF. The CDR3 DNA sequence: TGTGCCAGCAGTTGTCTCCTAGCGGGGAGCTACAATGAGCAGTTCTTC.

This clonotype was detected only a few times. The rearrangement links TRBV5-4 to TRBJ2-4, with 10 bases aligning to TRBD1. This CDR3 spans 15 amino acids. Germline V gene lookup returns CDR1 SGHNT and CDR2 YYREEE (reference sequence). The junction had 10 bases not matched to a gene; V was cut back by 4 bases and J by 9 bases. CDR3: CASSLDGTGAGIQYF. The DNA of the CDR3 is TGTGCCAGCAGCCTTGACGGGACAGGGGCCGGCATTCAGTACTTC.

The gene calls are TRBV7-3 and TRBJ2-3; a possible D gene is TRBD2 (5 bases). This CDR3 has 15 amino acids. From germline, CDR1 is SGHTA and CDR2 FQGTGA. Trimming removed 7 bases from V and 2 bases from J, with 16 bases in between. Written as DNA, the CDR3 is TGTGCCAGCACCCTTGGAGGTCTAGTCACAGATACGCAGTATTTT. Its protein product is CASTLGGLVTDTQYF.

There are many counts of this clonotype. The chain is built from TRBV27 and TRBJ2-7; tentatively, D is TRBD1 or TRBD2 (8 bases each). Germline loops: CDR1 MNHEY, CDR2 SMNVEV (reference sequence). The CDR3 runs 17 residues. Between the trimmed V and J ends, which lost 5 bases and 4 bases, there was a span of 24 bases. The CDR3 region is CASSTHRGGGRRYEQYF. CDR3 nucleotides: TGTGCCAGCAGTACCCACAGGGGGGGCGGGAGGAGGTACGAGCAGTACTTC.

This clonotype was counted a few times. This chain joins TRBV11-2 and TRBJ2-7; 9 bases align to TRBD2. The V segment lost 2 bases and the J segment 4 bases; nucleotides outside the gene matches: 9. The CDR3 length is 16 residues. Germline V lookup: CDR1 SGHAT, CDR2 FQNNGV. DNA of the CDR3: TGTGCCAGCAGCTTACTCGCGGGGGGGCGCGGGTACGAGCAGTACTTC. Translated: CASSLLAGGRGYEQYF.

The chain employs TRBV11-2 and TRBJ2-1; the D is unclear. Germline loops: CDR1 SGHAT, CDR2 FQNNGV. CDR3 length: 16 residues. The V gene lost 5 bases and the J gene lost 0 bases, with 14 bases spanning the gap. This chain's CDR3 is CASSPDPRSSYNEQFF. The CDR3 DNA follows: TGTGCCAGCAGCCCGGACCCCAGGAGCTCCTACAATGAGCAGTTCTTC.

V and J are TRBV20-1 and TRBJ2-2; D unclear. V was trimmed by 2 bases and J by 2 bases, leaving 12 bases between them. Per the germline V gene, CDR1 is DFQATT and CDR2 is SNEGSKA (reference sequence). This CDR3 is built from 15 residues. The chain's CDR3 is CSARLSDHNTGELFF. Here the CDR3 DNA reads TGCAGTGCTAGACTCTCGGACCATAACACCGGGGAGCTGTTTTTT.

V usage is TRBV28 and J usage is TRBJ1-1, with D unresolved. CDR3 length: 13 residues. V lost 5 bases, J lost 10 bases, and 17 bases lay in between. Per the germline V gene, CDR1 is MDHEN and CDR2 is SYDVKM. CDR3 nucleotides: TGTGCCAGCAGTGTTGACGAGCCTAATGGAGCTTTCTTT. Translated: CASSVDEPNGAFF.

V usage is TRBV11-1 and J usage is TRBJ2-1, with unresolved D. The V gene lost 8 bases and the J gene lost 4 bases, with 12 bases spanning the gap. The CDR3 extends over 13 amino acids. CDR1 and CDR2 (germline): SGHAT, FQDESV (reference sequence). The CDR3 loop is CASLGREYNEQFF. DNA of the CDR3: TGTGCCAGCCTCGGCAGAGAATACAATGAGCAGTTCTTC.